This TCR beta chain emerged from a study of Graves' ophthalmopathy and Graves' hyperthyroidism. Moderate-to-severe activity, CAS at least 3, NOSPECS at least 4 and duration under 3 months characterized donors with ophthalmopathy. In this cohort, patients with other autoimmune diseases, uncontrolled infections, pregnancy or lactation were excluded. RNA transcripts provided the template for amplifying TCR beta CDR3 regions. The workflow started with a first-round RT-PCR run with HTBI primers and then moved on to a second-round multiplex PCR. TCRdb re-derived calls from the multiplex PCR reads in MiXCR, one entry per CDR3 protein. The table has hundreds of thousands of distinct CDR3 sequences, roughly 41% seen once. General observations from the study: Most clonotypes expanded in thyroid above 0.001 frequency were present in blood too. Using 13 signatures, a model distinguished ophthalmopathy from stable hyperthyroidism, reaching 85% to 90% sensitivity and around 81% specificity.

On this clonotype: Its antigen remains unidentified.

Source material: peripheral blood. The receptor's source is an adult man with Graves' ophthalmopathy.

Written as DNA, the CDR3 is TGTGCCAGCAGTGGGCCGTTCAGTCCCCCTGAAGCTTTCTTT. Its protein is CASSGPFSPPEAFF. This sequence joins TRBV2 and TRBJ1-1, with D uncertain. The germline V and J ends were trimmed by 4 bases and 6 bases, with 15 bases remaining between them. Germline V CDR1 and CDR2: SNHLY, FYNNEI. This CDR3 is built from 14 residues.